What follows describes a single TCR beta chain. The sample is drawn from a study of technical replicates of blood from a few donors. The germline CDR1 and CDR2 sequences are WNHNN and SYGVQD (reference sequence). This CDR3 has 15 amino acids. Trimming took 6 bases from V and 6 from J, leaving 20 bases between them. The data were produced by immunoSEQ multiplex PCR, yet TCRdb's version contains in-frame clones alone and is incomplete. This sample has over 85,000 clones, with around 94% found just once. The clonotype originates from a human donor in good health. Material: T cells isolated from PBMCs. The chain employs TRBV10-1 and TRBJ1-1; unclear D gene. The CDR3 loop is CASSETRAAYSEAFF. Here the CDR3 DNA reads TGCGCCAGCAGCGAAACGAGGGCCGCTTACTCTGAAGCTTTCTTT.